The following is a T cell receptor beta chain sequence with its context. This CDR3 comprises 14 residues. Trimming removed 1 base from V and 0 bases from J, with 7 bases in between. The V gene's germline CDR1 is SNHLY and CDR2 FYNNEI. The sample is drawn from a study of blood T cell repertoires in COVID-19. The overall study: T cells, B-cell-depleted T cells, or PBMCs provided the cDNA or gDNA that served as material.

The protocol was immunoSEQ multiplex PCR, while the TCRdb copy is restricted to in-frame clones and leaves out a portion. The table includes about 240,000 clones, 87% detected once. Sequenced sample: peripheral blood. The clonotype comes from a man aged 55 to 70 who had recovered from COVID-19. The genes are TRBV2 and TRBJ2-7; tentatively, D is TRBD2 (6 bases). CDR3 DNA: TGTGCCAGCAGTGAAGGGGGGGTCTCCTACGAGCAGTACTTC. It translates to CASSEGGVSYEQYF.